These T cell receptor beta chains were read from a single sample in a study of beta chain features in type 1 diabetes. Method: immunoSEQ multiplex PCR; TCRdb's copy keeps in-frame clones and lacks some. This sample has hundreds of thousands of clones, with around 12% found just once. The specimen sequenced was naive CD4+ T cells from blood. The receptor source for this set is a man between 18 and 35 years old in good health. Each CDR3 is given with its conserved first and last residue. A D gene is named only where the DNA matches it firmly. Clone size appears in some rows only: once, few, many, or a class for an expanded clone.

V gene: TRBV11-3
D gene: NA
J gene: TRBJ2-2
clone size: NA
CDR3 protein: CASSLDQSTSTGELFF
CDR3 DNA: TGTGCCAGCAGCTTAGATCAGTCCACCTCCACCGGGGAGCTGTTTTTT

V gene: TRBV5-6
D gene: NA
J gene: TRBJ1-2
clone size: NA
CDR3 protein: CASSLYARTNYGYTF
CDR3 DNA: TGTGCCAGCAGCTTGTACGCCAGAACTAACTATGGCTACACCTTC

V gene: TRBV9
D gene: TRBD2
J gene: TRBJ2-2
clone size: NA
CDR3 protein: CASSVAPSGTNTGELFF
CDR3 DNA: TGTGCCAGCAGCGTAGCCCCCAGCGGGACGAACACCGGGGAGCTGTTTTTT

V gene: TRBV9
D gene: TRBD1
J gene: TRBJ2-7
clone size: few
CDR3 protein: CASSGGRGQGAVEQYF
CDR3 DNA: TGTGCCAGCAGCGGGGGGAGGGGACAGGGGGCGGTCGAGCAGTACTTC

V gene: TRBV4-3
D gene: NA
J gene: TRBJ1-2
clone size: few
CDR3 protein: CASSLQGTNYGYTF
CDR3 DNA: TGCGCCAGCAGCCTACAGGGAACTAACTATGGCTACACCTTC

V gene: TRBV7-9
D gene: NA
J gene: TRBJ2-7
clone size: NA
CDR3 protein: CASSRRRSDEQYF
CDR3 DNA: TGTGCCAGCAGCCGGAGGAGGTCCGACGAGCAGTACTTC

V gene: TRBV7-9
D gene: NA
J gene: TRBJ1-1
clone size: NA
CDR3 protein: CASSPTGWHGTEAFF
CDR3 DNA: TGTGCCAGCAGTCCAACAGGGTGGCACGGCACTGAAGCTTTCTTT

V gene: TRBV7-2
D gene: TRBD2
J gene: TRBJ2-1
clone size: few
CDR3 protein: CASSLVGLARNEQFF
CDR3 DNA: TGTGCCAGCAGCTTAGTTGGACTAGCTAGGAATGAGCAGTTCTTC

V gene: TRBV6-5
D gene: TRBD1
J gene: TRBJ1-2
clone size: NA
CDR3 protein: CASSMFRGRGYGYTF
CDR3 DNA: TGTGCCAGCAGTATGTTTAGGGGGCGCGGCTATGGCTACACCTTC

V gene: TRBV10-3
D gene: TRBD2
J gene: TRBJ2-2
clone size: NA
CDR3 protein: CAISERGTSGGVTTGELFF
CDR3 DNA: TGTGCCATCAGTGAGCGCGGGACTAGCGGGGGGGTGACCACCGGGGAGCTGTTTTTT

V gene: TRBV10-3
D gene: TRBD2
J gene: TRBJ2-5
clone size: NA
CDR3 protein: CATTISGRTEETQYF
CDR3 DNA: TGTGCCACGACAATTAGCGGGAGGACTGAGGAGACCCAGTACTTC

V gene: TRBV10-3
D gene: TRBD2
J gene: TRBJ2-7
clone size: few
CDR3 protein: CAISDPSSGSFHEQYF
CDR3 DNA: TGTGCCATCAGCGACCCCTCTAGCGGGAGTTTCCACGAGCAGTACTTC

V gene: TRBV4-2
D gene: NA
J gene: TRBJ2-5
clone size: few
CDR3 protein: CASSQAWRESVETQYF
CDR3 DNA: TGTGCCAGCAGCCAAGCTTGGCGGGAAAGTGTAGAGACCCAGTACTTC

V gene: TRBV7-2
D gene: TRBD1
J gene: TRBJ2-3
clone size: few
CDR3 protein: CASSPRLTGNTDTQYF
CDR3 DNA: TGTGCCAGCAGCCCCCGACTGACAGGGAACACAGATACGCAGTATTTT

V gene: TRBV7-2
D gene: TRBD1
J gene: TRBJ2-6
clone size: few
CDR3 protein: CASSASWATGDHVLTF
CDR3 DNA: TGTGCCAGCAGCGCTAGCTGGGCGACAGGGGACCACGTCCTGACTTTC

V gene: TRBV7-6
D gene: NA
J gene: TRBJ2-1
clone size: NA
CDR3 protein: CASSLSNEQFF
CDR3 DNA: TGTGCCAGCAGTCTCTCGAATGAGCAGTTCTTC

V gene: TRBV28
D gene: NA
J gene: TRBJ2-3
clone size: NA
CDR3 protein: CASRRRGTDTQYF
CDR3 DNA: TGTGCCAGCAGAAGGAGGGGCACAGATACGCAGTATTTT

V gene: TRBV15
D gene: TRBD1
J gene: TRBJ2-3
clone size: few
CDR3 protein: CATSSDEPGQGTDTQYF
CDR3 DNA: TGTGCCACCAGCAGCGATGAACCGGGACAGGGGACAGATACGCAGTATTTT

V gene: TRBV5-4
D gene: NA
J gene: TRBJ2-1
clone size: few
CDR3 protein: CASSLDSLSYNEQFF
CDR3 DNA: TGTGCCAGCAGCTTGGACAGCCTTTCCTACAATGAGCAGTTCTTC

V gene: TRBV30
D gene: NA
J gene: TRBJ2-2
clone size: NA
CDR3 protein: CAWSVLATGELFF
CDR3 DNA: TGTGCCTGGAGTGTACTAGCCACCGGGGAGCTGTTTTTT

V gene: TRBV7-2
D gene: NA
J gene: TRBJ1-5
clone size: few
CDR3 protein: CASSQRGGNQPQHF
CDR3 DNA: TGTGCCAGCAGCCAAAGGGGGGGGAATCAGCCCCAGCATTTT

V gene: TRBV4-3
D gene: TRBD1
J gene: TRBJ1-2
clone size: few
CDR3 protein: CASSQRQGYGYTF
CDR3 DNA: TGCGCCAGCAGCCAAAGACAGGGCTATGGCTACACCTTC

V gene: TRBV5-6
D gene: NA
J gene: TRBJ2-3
clone size: few
CDR3 protein: CASSLWYAGLDTDTQYF
CDR3 DNA: TGTGCCAGCAGCTTGTGGTACGCGGGACTTGACACAGATACGCAGTATTTT

V gene: TRBV7-6
D gene: TRBD2
J gene: TRBJ2-5
clone size: few
CDR3 protein: CASSLRVAGGERETQYF
CDR3 DNA: TGTGCCAGCAGCCTAAGGGTAGCGGGAGGAGAAAGGGAGACCCAGTACTTC

V gene: TRBV28
D gene: NA
J gene: TRBJ2-2
clone size: NA
CDR3 protein: CASSSLLNTGELFF
CDR3 DNA: TGTGCCAGCAGTTCTCTCCTAAACACCGGGGAGCTGTTTTTT

V gene: TRBV10-3
D gene: NA
J gene: TRBJ1-5
clone size: NA
CDR3 protein: CAIRMTGNQPQHF
CDR3 DNA: TGTGCCATCAGGATGACCGGGAATCAGCCCCAGCATTTT

V gene: TRBV4-1
D gene: NA
J gene: TRBJ1-2
clone size: NA
CDR3 protein: CASSQETYGYTF
CDR3 DNA: TGCGCCAGCAGCCAAGAGACTTATGGCTACACCTTC

V gene: TRBV4-2
D gene: TRBD1
J gene: TRBJ1-1
clone size: NA
CDR3 protein: CASSQDSGQGNTEAFF
CDR3 DNA: TGTGCCAGCAGCCAAGACTCCGGACAGGGAAACACTGAAGCTTTCTTT

V gene: TRBV7-2
D gene: TRBD2
J gene: TRBJ2-3
clone size: few
CDR3 protein: CASSLVGTSGSSTDTQYF
CDR3 DNA: TGTGCCAGCAGCTTAGTTGGGACTAGCGGGAGTTCAACAGATACGCAGTATTTT

V gene: TRBV7-2
D gene: NA
J gene: TRBJ2-7
clone size: NA
CDR3 protein: CASSVQGSGYEQYF
CDR3 DNA: TGTGCCAGCAGTGTACAGGGTTCGGGTTACGAGCAGTACTTC

V gene: TRBV11-2
D gene: NA
J gene: TRBJ2-3
clone size: few
CDR3 protein: CASSPGLNTDTQYF
CDR3 DNA: TGTGCCAGCAGCCCGGGACTGAACACAGATACGCAGTATTTT

V gene: TRBV6-1
D gene: TRBD2
J gene: TRBJ2-1
clone size: NA
CDR3 protein: CASSQAGTSAYNEQFF
CDR3 DNA: TGTGCCAGCAGTCAAGCCGGGACTAGCGCCTACAATGAGCAGTTCTTC

V gene: TRBV5-1
D gene: NA
J gene: TRBJ2-1
clone size: NA
CDR3 protein: CASSLPSPFAGSSYNEQFF
CDR3 DNA: TGCGCCAGCAGCCTACCATCCCCCTTTGCGGGGAGCTCCTACAATGAGCAGTTCTTC

V gene: TRBV7-9
D gene: NA
J gene: TRBJ2-3
clone size: few
CDR3 protein: CASSLALVPVWQYF
CDR3 DNA: TGTGCCAGCAGCTTAGCGCTGGTCCCGGTTTGGCAGTATTTT

V gene: TRBV29-1
D gene: TRBD2
J gene: TRBJ2-1
clone size: few
CDR3 protein: CSGGTGGDNEQFF
CDR3 DNA: TGCAGCGGGGGCACGGGAGGGGACAATGAGCAGTTCTTC

V gene: TRBV30
D gene: NA
J gene: TRBJ2-2
clone size: NA
CDR3 protein: CAWSVQLALAGELFF
CDR3 DNA: TGTGCCTGGAGTGTACAACTAGCTTTAGCCGGGGAGCTGTTTTTT

V gene: TRBV2
D gene: NA
J gene: TRBJ2-2
clone size: NA
CDR3 protein: CASSELSFSHTGELFF
CDR3 DNA: TGTGCCAGCAGTGAACTCTCTTTCTCTCACACCGGGGAGCTGTTTTTT

V gene: TRBV4-1
D gene: TRBD1
J gene: TRBJ1-4
clone size: NA
CDR3 protein: CASSVRQGVFEEKLFF
CDR3 DNA: TGCGCCAGCAGCGTACGACAGGGTGTTTTTGAAGAAAAACTGTTTTTT

V gene: TRBV28
D gene: TRBD1
J gene: TRBJ2-2
clone size: few
CDR3 protein: CASSLTGSRNTGELFF
CDR3 DNA: TGTGCCAGCAGTTTGACAGGGTCGCGTAACACCGGGGAGCTGTTTTTT

V gene: TRBV21-1
D gene: NA
J gene: TRBJ1-5
clone size: few
CDR3 protein: CASSKDPPKCQPQHF
CDR3 DNA: TGTGCCAGCAGCAAAGATCCCCCAAAATGTCAGCCCCAGCATTTT

V gene: TRBV7-2
D gene: TRBD1
J gene: TRBJ2-7
clone size: few
CDR3 protein: CASSLAWGRDRGTAEQYF
CDR3 DNA: TGTGCCAGCAGCTTAGCCTGGGGACGGGACAGGGGGACAGCGGAGCAGTACTTC

V gene: TRBV15
D gene: NA
J gene: TRBJ2-2
clone size: NA
CDR3 protein: CATSGRVADTGELFF
CDR3 DNA: TGTGCCACCAGCGGCAGGGTTGCGGACACCGGGGAGCTGTTTTTT

V gene: TRBV20-1
D gene: NA
J gene: TRBJ1-1
clone size: few
CDR3 protein: CSASRQDEAFF
CDR3 DNA: TGCAGTGCTAGCCGACAGGATGAAGCTTTCTTT

V gene: TRBV5-1
D gene: NA
J gene: TRBJ2-7
clone size: few
CDR3 protein: CASSLSGFTYEQYF
CDR3 DNA: TGCGCCAGCAGCTTGAGCGGGTTTACCTACGAGCAGTACTTC

V gene: TRBV7-9
D gene: TRBD1
J gene: TRBJ1-1
clone size: NA
CDR3 protein: CASSVRGLTEAFF
CDR3 DNA: TGTGCCAGCAGCGTAAGGGGGCTCACTGAAGCTTTCTTT

V gene: TRBV6-5
D gene: TRBD2
J gene: TRBJ2-2
clone size: NA
CDR3 protein: CASERESGGELFF
CDR3 DNA: TGTGCCAGCGAGCGGGAGTCTGGCGGGGAGCTGTTTTTT

V gene: TRBV18
D gene: NA
J gene: TRBJ1-2
clone size: NA
CDR3 protein: CASSPRRGGGYTF
CDR3 DNA: TGTGCCAGCTCACCACGACGGGGTGGTGGCTACACCTTC

V gene: TRBV7-2
D gene: TRBD1
J gene: TRBJ1-2
clone size: NA
CDR3 protein: CASSPRTGNDYGYTF
CDR3 DNA: TGTGCCAGCAGCCCGCGGACAGGGAACGACTATGGCTACACCTTC

V gene: TRBV30
D gene: NA
J gene: TRBJ1-2
clone size: few
CDR3 protein: CAWSVWGGDGYTF
CDR3 DNA: TGTGCCTGGAGTGTTTGGGGAGGTGATGGCTACACCTTC

V gene: TRBV30
D gene: NA
J gene: TRBJ1-4
clone size: NA
CDR3 protein: CAWSGVRVNEKLFF
CDR3 DNA: TGTGCCTGGAGTGGCGTCAGGGTTAATGAAAAACTGTTTTTT